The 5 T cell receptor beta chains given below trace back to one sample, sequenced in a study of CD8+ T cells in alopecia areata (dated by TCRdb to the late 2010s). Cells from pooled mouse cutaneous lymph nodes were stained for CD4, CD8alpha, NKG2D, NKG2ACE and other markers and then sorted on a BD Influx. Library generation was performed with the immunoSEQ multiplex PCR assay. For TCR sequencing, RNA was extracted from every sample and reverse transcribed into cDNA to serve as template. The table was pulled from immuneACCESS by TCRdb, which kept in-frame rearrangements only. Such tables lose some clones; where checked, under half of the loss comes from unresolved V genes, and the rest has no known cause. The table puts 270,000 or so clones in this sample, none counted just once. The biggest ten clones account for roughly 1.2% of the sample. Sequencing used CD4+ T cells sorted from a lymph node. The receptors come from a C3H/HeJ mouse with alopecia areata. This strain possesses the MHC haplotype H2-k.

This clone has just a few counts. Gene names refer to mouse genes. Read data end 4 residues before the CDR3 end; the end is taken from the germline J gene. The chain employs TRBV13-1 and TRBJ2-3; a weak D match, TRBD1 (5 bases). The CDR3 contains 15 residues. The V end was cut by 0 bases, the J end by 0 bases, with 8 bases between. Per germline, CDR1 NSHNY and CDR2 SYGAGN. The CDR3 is CASSDVTDSAETLYF. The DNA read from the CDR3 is TGTGCCAGCAGTGATGTGACAGATAGTGCAGAA.

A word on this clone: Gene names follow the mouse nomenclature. The sequenced part of the CDR3 DNA is TGTGCCAGCAGTGATGGGCCTGGAGCAAACACCGGG. This codes for CASSDGPGANTG. The CDR3, in full, reads CASSDGPGANTGQLYF. The rearrangement links TRBV13-1 to TRBJ2-2; D call uncertain. The CDR3 end lies 4 residues beyond the end of the read and is filled in from the germline J gene. Per germline, CDR1 NSHNY and CDR2 SYGAGN. V lost 0 bases, J lost 0 bases, and 9 bases lay in between. The length of the CDR3 is 16 residues.

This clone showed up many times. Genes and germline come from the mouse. CDR3 sequence reads: CASSDAGQGARNSDYTF. Partial CDR3 DNA: TGTGCCAGCAGTGATGCGGGACAGGGGGCGCGGAACTCC. V is TRBV13-1 and J is TRBJ1-2, with TRBD1 matching 12 bases. The read falls 4 residues short of the CDR3 end, and the missing part is taken from the germline J gene. J was trimmed by 2 bases and V by 0 bases; bases with no gene match: 5. The CDR3 has 17 residues. CDR1 is NSHNY and CDR2 is SYGAGN in the germline V gene.

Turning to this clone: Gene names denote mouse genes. CDR3 sequence reads: CASSLNPLQGAHDTGQLYF. The covered CDR3 bases are TGTGCCAGCAGCTTAAATCCGTTACAGGGGGCGCATGACACCGGG. The rearrangement uses TRBV3 and TRBJ2-2, with 9 bases identical to TRBD1. The read terminates 4 residues before the CDR3 end, so the remaining end is supplied by the germline J gene. Germline values: CDR1 SNHLY, CDR2 FYNGKV (reference sequence). The ends lost 2 bases at V and 3 bases at J; junction bases unmatched: 13. The CDR3 covers 19 residues.

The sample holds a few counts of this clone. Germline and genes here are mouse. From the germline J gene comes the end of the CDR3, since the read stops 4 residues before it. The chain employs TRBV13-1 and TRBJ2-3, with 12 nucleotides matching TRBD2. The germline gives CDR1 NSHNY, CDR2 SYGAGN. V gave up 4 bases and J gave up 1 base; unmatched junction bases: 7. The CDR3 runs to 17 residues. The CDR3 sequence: CASSLDWGGGGAETLYF. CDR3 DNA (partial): TGTGCCAGCAGTCTCGACTGGGGGGGCGGTGGTGCAGAA.